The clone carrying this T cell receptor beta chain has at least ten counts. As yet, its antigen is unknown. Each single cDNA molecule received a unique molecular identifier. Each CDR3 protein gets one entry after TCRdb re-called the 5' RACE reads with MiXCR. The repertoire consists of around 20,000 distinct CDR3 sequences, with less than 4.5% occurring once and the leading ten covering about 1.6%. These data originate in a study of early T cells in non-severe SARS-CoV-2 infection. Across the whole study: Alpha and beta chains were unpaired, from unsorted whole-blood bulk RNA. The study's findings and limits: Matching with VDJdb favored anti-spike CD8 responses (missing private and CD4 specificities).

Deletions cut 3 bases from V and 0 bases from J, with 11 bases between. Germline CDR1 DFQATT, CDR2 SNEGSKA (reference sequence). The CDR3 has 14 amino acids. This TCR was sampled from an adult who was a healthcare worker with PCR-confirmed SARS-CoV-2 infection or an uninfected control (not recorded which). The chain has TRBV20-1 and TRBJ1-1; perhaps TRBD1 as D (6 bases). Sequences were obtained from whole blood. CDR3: CSARGTGLNTEAFF. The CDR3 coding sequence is TGCAGTGCTAGGGGCACAGGGTTGAACACTGAAGCTTTCTTT.